This is a list of T cell receptor beta chains from one sample in a study of T cell repertoires in cytomegalovirus infection. For these receptors, no antigen is known. A single record per CDR3 protein comes from TCRdb applying MiXCR to the reads. The sample lists 370,000 or so distinct CDR3 sequences; approximately 35% were seen once. Here the sequenced sample was cultured PBMCs, taken from culture after CMV antigen stimulation. All receptors derive from a human donor in good health (CMV status not recorded). Some clones in this sample may be carry-over from other donors' samples. The CDR3 runs from the conserved cysteine through the conserved F or W.

>TRBV7-2|TRBJ2-1
CASSFYISNEQFF
>TRBV5-1|TRBJ2-1
CASSYNGRSSYNEQFF
>TRBV19|TRBJ2-1
CASSSALAGVEEQFF
>TRBV12-3/TRBV12-4|TRBJ2-7
CASSLGDYEQYF
>TRBV19|TRBJ2-1
CASTHIWGNYASYNEQFF
>TRBV3-1|TRBJ2-7
CASSQEVGSVPSSYEQYF
>TRBV7-2|TRBJ1-6
CASSPKYDRGLNNSPLHF
>TRBV4-1|TRBJ1-4
CATQIREGEKLFF
>TRBV27|TRBJ2-7
CASSLRGTNPYEQYF
>TRBV19|TRBJ2-3
CASRGSTASTDTQYF
>TRBV12-3/TRBV12-4|TRBJ2-7
CASSNLGTGEYEQYF
>TRBV27|TRBJ1-2
CASKPGGQYGYTF
>TRBV5-4|TRBJ2-3
CASSPSGGPDTQYF
>TRBV5-1|TRBJ2-3
CASSQLAGEDTQYF
>TRBV30|TRBJ1-6
CAWSEGSNSPLHF
>TRBV7-2|TRBJ2-1
CASSLVRLAGVPEQFF
>TRBV28|TRBJ2-7
CASRLTGRKDYEQYF